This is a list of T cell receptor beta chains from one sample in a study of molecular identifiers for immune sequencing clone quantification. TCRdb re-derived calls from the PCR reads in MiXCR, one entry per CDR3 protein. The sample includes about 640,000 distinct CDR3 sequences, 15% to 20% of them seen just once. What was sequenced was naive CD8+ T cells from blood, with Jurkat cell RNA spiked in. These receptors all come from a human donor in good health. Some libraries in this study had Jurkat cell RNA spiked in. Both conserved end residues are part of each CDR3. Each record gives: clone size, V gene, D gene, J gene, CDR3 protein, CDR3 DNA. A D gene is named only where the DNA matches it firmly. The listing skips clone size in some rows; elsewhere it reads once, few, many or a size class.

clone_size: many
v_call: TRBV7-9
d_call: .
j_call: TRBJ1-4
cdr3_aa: CASSLTMDEKLFF
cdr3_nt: TGTGCCAGCAGCCTAACCATGGATGAAAAACTGTTTTTT

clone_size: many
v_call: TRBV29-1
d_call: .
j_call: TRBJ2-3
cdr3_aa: CSVTTPPTGTDTQYF
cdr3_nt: TGCAGCGTTACTACCCCCCCGACTGGCACAGATACGCAGTATTTT

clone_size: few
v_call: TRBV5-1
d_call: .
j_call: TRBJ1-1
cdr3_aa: CASSGTINTEAFF
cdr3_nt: TGCGCCAGCAGCGGGACAATTAACACTGAAGCTTTCTTT

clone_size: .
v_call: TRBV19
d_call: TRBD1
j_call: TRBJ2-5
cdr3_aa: CASSSGQGGETRYF
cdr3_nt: TGTGCCAGTAGTAGCGGACAGGGGGGAGAGACCCGGTACTTC

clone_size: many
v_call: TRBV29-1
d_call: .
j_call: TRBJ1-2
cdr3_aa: CSVEVGGGYYGYTF
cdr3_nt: TGCAGCGTTGAAGTTGGGGGGGGTTACTATGGCTACACCTTC

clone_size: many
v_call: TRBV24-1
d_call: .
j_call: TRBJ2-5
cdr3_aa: CATSYWGDQETQYF
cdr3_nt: TGTGCCACCAGTTACTGGGGGGACCAAGAGACCCAGTACTTC

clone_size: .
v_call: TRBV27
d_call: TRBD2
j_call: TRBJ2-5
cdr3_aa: CASSLRGLAGGETQYF
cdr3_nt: TGTGCCAGCAGCCTACGGGGACTAGCGGGAGGTGAGACCCAGTACTTC

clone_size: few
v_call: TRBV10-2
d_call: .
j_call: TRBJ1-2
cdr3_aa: CASSESRTGWYGYTF
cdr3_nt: TGCGCCAGCAGTGAGTCAAGGACGGGATGGTATGGCTACACCTTC

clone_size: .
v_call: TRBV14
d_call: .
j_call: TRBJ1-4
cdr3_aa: CASSRLVSTTLGEKLFF
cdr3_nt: TGTGCCAGCAGTCGCCTTGTGTCGACCACACTGGGGGAAAAACTGTTTTTT

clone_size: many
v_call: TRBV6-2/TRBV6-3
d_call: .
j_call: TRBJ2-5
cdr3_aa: CASTPRTDNRGLQETQYF
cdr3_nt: TGTGCCAGCACACCTCGAACGGATAACCGGGGTCTCCAAGAGACCCAGTACTTC

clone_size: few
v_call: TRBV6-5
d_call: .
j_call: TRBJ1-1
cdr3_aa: CASGGGDTEAFF
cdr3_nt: TGTGCCAGCGGGGGGGGGGACACTGAAGCTTTCTTT

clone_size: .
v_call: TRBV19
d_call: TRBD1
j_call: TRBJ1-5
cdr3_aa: CASSIEEGAGQPQHF
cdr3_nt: TGTGCCAGTAGTATAGAGGAGGGGGCCGGTCAGCCCCAGCATTTT

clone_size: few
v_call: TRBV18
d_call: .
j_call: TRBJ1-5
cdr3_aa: CASSPHPGENWNQPQHF
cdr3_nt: TGTGCCAGCTCACCACATCCAGGGGAAAATTGGAATCAGCCCCAGCATTTT

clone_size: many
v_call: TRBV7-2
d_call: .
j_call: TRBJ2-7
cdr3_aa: CASSLAQTADHEQYF
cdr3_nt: TGTGCCAGCAGCTTAGCCCAGACAGCAGACCACGAGCAGTACTTC

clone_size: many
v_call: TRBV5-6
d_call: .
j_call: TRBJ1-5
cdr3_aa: CASSLAGSQPQHF
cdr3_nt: TGTGCCAGCAGCTTGGCCGGATCTCAGCCCCAGCATTTT

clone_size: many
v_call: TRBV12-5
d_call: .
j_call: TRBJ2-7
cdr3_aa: CASAQSGTAHEQYF
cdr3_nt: TGTGCTAGTGCCCAATCAGGGACCGCGCACGAGCAGTACTTC

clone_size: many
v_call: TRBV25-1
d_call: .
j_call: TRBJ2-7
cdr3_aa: CASSEGGKQYF
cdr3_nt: TGTGCCAGCAGTGAAGGGGGTAAGCAGTACTTC

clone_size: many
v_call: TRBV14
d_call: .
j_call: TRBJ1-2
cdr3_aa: CASSQSDDSFLTNYGYTF
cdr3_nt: TGTGCCAGCAGCCAAAGCGACGACAGCTTCCTAACTAACTATGGCTACACCTTC

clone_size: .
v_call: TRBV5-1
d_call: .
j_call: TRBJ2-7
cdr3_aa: CASSFYGTCEQYF
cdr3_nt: TGCGCCAGCAGCTTTTACGGAACCTGCGAGCAGTACTTC

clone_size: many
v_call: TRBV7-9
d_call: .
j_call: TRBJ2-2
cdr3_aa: CASSLARGMNSGELFF
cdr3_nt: TGTGCCAGCAGCTTAGCGAGGGGGATGAACTCCGGGGAGCTGTTTTTT

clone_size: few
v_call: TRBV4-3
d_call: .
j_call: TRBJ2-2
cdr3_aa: CASSQVHTKTNTGELFF
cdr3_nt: TGCGCCAGCAGCCAAGTTCACACAAAAACGAACACCGGGGAGCTGTTTTTT

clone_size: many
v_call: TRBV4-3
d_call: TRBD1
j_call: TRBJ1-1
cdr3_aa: CASSPMTGAVQEAFF
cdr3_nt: TGCGCCAGCAGCCCGATGACAGGGGCTGTTCAAGAAGCTTTCTTT

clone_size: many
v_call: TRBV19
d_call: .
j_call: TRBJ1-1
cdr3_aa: CASSILGGTEAFF
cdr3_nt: TGTGCCAGTAGTATACTAGGAGGGACTGAAGCTTTCTTT

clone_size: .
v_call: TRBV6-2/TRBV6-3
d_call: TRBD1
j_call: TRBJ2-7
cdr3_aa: CASSHRGTTPYEQYF
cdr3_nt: TGTGCCAGCAGCCACAGGGGCACGACTCCCTACGAGCAGTACTTC

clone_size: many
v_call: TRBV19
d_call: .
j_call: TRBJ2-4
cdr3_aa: CASSIWGDSGIQYF
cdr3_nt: TGTGCCAGTAGTATATGGGGGGATTCCGGCATTCAGTACTTC

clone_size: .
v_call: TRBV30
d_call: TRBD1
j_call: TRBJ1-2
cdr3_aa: CAWSDRGRGYGYTF
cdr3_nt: TGTGCCTGGTCCGACAGGGGTCGGGGGTATGGCTACACCTTC

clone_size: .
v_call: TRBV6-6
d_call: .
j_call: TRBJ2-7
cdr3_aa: CASTPTFNPTYEQYF
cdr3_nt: TGTGCCAGCACTCCAACGTTCAACCCGACCTACGAGCAGTACTTC

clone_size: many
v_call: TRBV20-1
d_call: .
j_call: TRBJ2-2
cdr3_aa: CSARLNPNTGELFF
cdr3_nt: TGCAGTGCTAGACTTAACCCGAACACCGGGGAGCTGTTTTTT

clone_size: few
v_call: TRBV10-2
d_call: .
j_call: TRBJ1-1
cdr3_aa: CASSESWGSHTEAFF
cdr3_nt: TGCGCCAGCAGTGAGTCGTGGGGATCGCACACTGAAGCTTTCTTT

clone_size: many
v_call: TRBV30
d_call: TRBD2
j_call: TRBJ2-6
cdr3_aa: CAWHALAGVSGANVLTF
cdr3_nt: TGTGCCTGGCACGCGCTAGCGGGAGTTTCTGGGGCCAACGTCCTGACTTTC

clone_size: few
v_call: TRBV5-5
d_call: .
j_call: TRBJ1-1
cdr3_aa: CASSLDKIWGNTEAFF
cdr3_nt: TGTGCCAGCAGTTTAGATAAAATATGGGGGAACACTGAAGCTTTCTTT

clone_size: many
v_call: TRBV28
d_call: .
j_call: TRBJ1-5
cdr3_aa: CATSDNPRVNQPQHF
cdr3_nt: TGTGCCACCTCGGACAACCCTAGGGTTAATCAGCCCCAGCATTTT

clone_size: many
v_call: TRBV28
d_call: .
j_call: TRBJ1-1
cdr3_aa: CASSLTWWTEAFF
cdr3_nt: TGTGCCAGCAGTTTAACGTGGTGGACTGAAGCTTTCTTT

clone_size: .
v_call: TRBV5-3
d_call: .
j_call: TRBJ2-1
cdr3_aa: CASSPESGERFF
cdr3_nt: TGTGCCAGCAGCCCCGAGAGCGGTGAGCGGTTCTTC

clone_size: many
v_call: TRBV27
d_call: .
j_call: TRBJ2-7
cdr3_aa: CASSLSGAVGYEQYF
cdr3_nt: TGTGCCAGCAGTTTATCCGGAGCTGTTGGGTACGAGCAGTACTTC

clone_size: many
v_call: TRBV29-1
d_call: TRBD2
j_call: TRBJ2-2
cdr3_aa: CSVEGGDTGELFF
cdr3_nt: TGCAGCGTTGAGGGGGGGGACACCGGGGAGCTGTTTTTT

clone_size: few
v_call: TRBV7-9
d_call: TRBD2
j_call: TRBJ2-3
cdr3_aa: CASSLALGEGVSDTQYF
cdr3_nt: TGTGCCAGCAGCTTAGCGCTGGGGGAGGGAGTCTCAGATACGCAGTATTTT

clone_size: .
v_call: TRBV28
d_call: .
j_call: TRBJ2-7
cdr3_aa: CASSKQEGGPYEQYF
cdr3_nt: TGTGCCAGCAGCAAGCAAGAGGGGGGCCCCTACGAGCAGTACTTC

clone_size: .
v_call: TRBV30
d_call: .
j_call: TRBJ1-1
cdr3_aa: CAWSVRPGGPTEAFF
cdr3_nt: TGTGCCTGGAGTGTACGGCCGGGCGGCCCTACTGAAGCTTTCTTT

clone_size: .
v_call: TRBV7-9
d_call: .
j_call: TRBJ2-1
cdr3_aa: CASSPRTRGHNEQFF
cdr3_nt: TGTGCCAGCAGCCCCCGAACCCGGGGTCACAATGAGCAGTTCTTC

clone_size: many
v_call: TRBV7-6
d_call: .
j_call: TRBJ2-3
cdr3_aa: CASSLEVTDTQYF
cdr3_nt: TGTGCCAGCAGCTTAGAGGTCACAGATACGCAGTATTTT

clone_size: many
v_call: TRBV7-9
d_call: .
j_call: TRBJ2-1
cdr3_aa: CASSNSQPRQFF
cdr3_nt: TGTGCCAGCAGCAACTCCCAACCCCGGCAGTTCTTC

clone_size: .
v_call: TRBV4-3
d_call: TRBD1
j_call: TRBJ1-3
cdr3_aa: CASSQDLRQGAGNTIYF
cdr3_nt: TGCGCCAGCAGCCAAGATTTGAGACAGGGGGCTGGAAACACCATATATTTT

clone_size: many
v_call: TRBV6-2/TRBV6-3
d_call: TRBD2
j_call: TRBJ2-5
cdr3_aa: CASRLAGGGETQYF
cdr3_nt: TGTGCCAGCAGGCTAGCGGGAGGCGGCGAGACCCAGTACTTC

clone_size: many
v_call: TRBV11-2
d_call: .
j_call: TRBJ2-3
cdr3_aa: CASSFGQTYPYTDTQYF
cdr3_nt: TGTGCCAGCAGCTTTGGACAGACTTACCCTTACACAGATACGCAGTATTTT